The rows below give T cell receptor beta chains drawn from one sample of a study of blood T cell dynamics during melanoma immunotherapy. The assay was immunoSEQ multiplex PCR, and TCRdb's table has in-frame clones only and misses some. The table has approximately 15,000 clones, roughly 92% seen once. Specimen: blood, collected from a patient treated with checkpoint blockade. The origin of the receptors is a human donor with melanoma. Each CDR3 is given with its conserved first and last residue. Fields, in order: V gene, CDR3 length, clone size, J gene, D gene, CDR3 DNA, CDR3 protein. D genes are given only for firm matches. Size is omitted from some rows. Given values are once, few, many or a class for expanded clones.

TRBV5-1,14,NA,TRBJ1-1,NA,TGCGCCAGCAGCCTCGGACAGCCGTGGGCTGAAGCTTTCTTT,CASSLGQPWAEAFF
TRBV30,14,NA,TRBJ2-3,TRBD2,TGTGCCTGCCCAGCGGGAGGCTCGGCAGATACGCAGTATTTT,CACPAGGSADTQYF
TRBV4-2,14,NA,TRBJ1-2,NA,TGTGCCAGCAGCCAAGATCATGGGGCGCAGGGCTACACCTTC,CASSQDHGAQGYTF
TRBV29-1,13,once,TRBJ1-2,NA,TGCAGCGTTGGAGACACCCCTATGGATGGCTACACCTTC,CSVGDTPMDGYTF
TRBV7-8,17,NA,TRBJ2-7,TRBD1,TGTGCCAGCAGCTTAGGGACAGGCCGTAGGGCCGCGTACGAGCAGTACTTC,CASSLGTGRRAAYEQYF
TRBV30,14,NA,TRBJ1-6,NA,TGTGCCTGGAGGGGACCCCAGTACGGTTCACCCCTCCACTTT,CAWRGPQYGSPLHF
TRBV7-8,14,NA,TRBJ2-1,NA,TGTGCCAGCAGCTTAAGAGAGAGCCCGAATGAGCAGTTCTTC,CASSLRESPNEQFF
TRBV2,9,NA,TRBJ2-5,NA,TGTGCCAGCGGGGAGACCCAGTACTTC,CASGETQYF
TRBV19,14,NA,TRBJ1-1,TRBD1,TGTGCCAGTAGTGTAGACAGGGTGCGCACTGAAGCTTTCTTT,CASSVDRVRTEAFF
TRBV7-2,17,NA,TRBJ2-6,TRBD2,TGTGCCAGCAGCTTAGTAGCGGGAGTAACTGGGGCCAACGTCCTGACTTTC,CASSLVAGVTGANVLTF
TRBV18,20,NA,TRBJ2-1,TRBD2,TGTGCCAGCTCACCGTCCCTCCTACTGACTAGCGGGAGAGAGTACAATGAGCAGTTCTTC,CASSPSLLLTSGREYNEQFF
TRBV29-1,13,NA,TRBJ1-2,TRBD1,TGCAGCGTCGCTTCGGGACAGGATGAAGGCTACACCTTC,CSVASGQDEGYTF
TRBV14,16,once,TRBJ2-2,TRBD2,TGTGCCAGCAGCCCCCGGTTAGCGGGGGGCTCCGGGGAGCTGTTTTTT,CASSPRLAGGSGELFF
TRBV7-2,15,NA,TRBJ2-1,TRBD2,TGTGCCAGCAGCTTCCCAGGCGGGAGCAGGGATGAGCAGTTCTTC,CASSFPGGSRDEQFF
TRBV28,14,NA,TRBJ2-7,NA,TGTGCCAGCAGGGCCTCGGGACGCTCCTACGAGCAGTACTTC,CASRASGRSYEQYF
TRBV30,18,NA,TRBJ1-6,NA,TGTGCCTGGAGTGTACAAAGAATGGGGAGCTCCTATAATTCACCCCTCCACTTT,CAWSVQRMGSSYNSPLHF
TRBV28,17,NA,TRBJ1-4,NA,TGTGCCAGCAGTTTAAACGGGCTGGCAGGGAGGGGGGAAAAACTGTTTTTT,CASSLNGLAGRGEKLFF
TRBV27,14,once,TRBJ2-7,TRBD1,TGTGCCAGCAGACAGAGGGGGCTTCCGAGCGAGCAGTACTTC,CASRQRGLPSEQYF
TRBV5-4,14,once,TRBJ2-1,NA,TGTGCCAGCAGCTTGGAGGGAAGGTGGAATGAGCAGTTCTTC,CASSLEGRWNEQFF
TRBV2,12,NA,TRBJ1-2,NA,TGTGCCAGCAGGGGTACTAACTATGGCTACACCTTC,CASRGTNYGYTF
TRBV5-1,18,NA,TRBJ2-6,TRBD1,TGCGCCAGCAGCTTGGACGGGACAGGGAATGCTGGGGCCAACGTCCTGACTTTC,CASSLDGTGNAGANVLTF
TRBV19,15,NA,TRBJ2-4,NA,TGTGCCAGTAGTATCTTGAGGATTGGCAAAAACATTCAGTACTTC,CASSILRIGKNIQYF
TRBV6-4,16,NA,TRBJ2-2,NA,TGTGCCAGCAGTGACTCGAACAGAGAGAACACCGGGGAGCTGTTTTTT,CASSDSNRENTGELFF
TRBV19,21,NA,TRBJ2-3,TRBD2,TGTGCCAGTAGTATAGGGTTGGTCGGAGTAGCGGGGGGTTCAATCACAGATACGCAGTATTTT,CASSIGLVGVAGGSITDTQYF
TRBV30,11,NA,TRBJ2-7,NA,TGTGCCTGGAGTCCAGCCTACGAGCAGTACTTC,CAWSPAYEQYF
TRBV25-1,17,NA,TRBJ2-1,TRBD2,TGTGCCAGCAGTGATAGACTAGCGGGAGTCTCCTACAATGAGCAGTTCTTC,CASSDRLAGVSYNEQFF
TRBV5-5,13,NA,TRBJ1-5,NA,TGTGCCAGCAGCTTGGTAGGCAATCAGCCCCAGCATTTT,CASSLVGNQPQHF
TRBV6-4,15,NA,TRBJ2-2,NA,TGTGCCAGCAGTGACTCTTGTAACTCCTACGGGGAGCTGTTTTTT,CASSDSCNSYGELFF